This TCR beta chain was sequenced for a study of control samples from healthy donors and cancer patients. Sequenced by immunoSEQ multiplex PCR; TCRdb stores in-frame clones only, minus some. The sample lists about 180,000 clones, around 90% occurring once. The CDR3 has 16 residues. Germline loops: CDR1 SNHLY, CDR2 FYNNEI. V lost 4 bases to trimming and J lost 0 bases; unmatched junction nucleotides: 7. The sequencing sample was made of blood. This TCR was recovered from a woman between 50 and 59 years old in good health. V usage is TRBV2 and J usage is TRBJ2-5; 8 positions agree with TRBD2. The CDR3 DNA is TGTGCCAGCAGTGTGGTGGTAGCGGGGAACCAAGAGACCCAGTACTTC. Translating gives CASSVVVAGNQETQYF.